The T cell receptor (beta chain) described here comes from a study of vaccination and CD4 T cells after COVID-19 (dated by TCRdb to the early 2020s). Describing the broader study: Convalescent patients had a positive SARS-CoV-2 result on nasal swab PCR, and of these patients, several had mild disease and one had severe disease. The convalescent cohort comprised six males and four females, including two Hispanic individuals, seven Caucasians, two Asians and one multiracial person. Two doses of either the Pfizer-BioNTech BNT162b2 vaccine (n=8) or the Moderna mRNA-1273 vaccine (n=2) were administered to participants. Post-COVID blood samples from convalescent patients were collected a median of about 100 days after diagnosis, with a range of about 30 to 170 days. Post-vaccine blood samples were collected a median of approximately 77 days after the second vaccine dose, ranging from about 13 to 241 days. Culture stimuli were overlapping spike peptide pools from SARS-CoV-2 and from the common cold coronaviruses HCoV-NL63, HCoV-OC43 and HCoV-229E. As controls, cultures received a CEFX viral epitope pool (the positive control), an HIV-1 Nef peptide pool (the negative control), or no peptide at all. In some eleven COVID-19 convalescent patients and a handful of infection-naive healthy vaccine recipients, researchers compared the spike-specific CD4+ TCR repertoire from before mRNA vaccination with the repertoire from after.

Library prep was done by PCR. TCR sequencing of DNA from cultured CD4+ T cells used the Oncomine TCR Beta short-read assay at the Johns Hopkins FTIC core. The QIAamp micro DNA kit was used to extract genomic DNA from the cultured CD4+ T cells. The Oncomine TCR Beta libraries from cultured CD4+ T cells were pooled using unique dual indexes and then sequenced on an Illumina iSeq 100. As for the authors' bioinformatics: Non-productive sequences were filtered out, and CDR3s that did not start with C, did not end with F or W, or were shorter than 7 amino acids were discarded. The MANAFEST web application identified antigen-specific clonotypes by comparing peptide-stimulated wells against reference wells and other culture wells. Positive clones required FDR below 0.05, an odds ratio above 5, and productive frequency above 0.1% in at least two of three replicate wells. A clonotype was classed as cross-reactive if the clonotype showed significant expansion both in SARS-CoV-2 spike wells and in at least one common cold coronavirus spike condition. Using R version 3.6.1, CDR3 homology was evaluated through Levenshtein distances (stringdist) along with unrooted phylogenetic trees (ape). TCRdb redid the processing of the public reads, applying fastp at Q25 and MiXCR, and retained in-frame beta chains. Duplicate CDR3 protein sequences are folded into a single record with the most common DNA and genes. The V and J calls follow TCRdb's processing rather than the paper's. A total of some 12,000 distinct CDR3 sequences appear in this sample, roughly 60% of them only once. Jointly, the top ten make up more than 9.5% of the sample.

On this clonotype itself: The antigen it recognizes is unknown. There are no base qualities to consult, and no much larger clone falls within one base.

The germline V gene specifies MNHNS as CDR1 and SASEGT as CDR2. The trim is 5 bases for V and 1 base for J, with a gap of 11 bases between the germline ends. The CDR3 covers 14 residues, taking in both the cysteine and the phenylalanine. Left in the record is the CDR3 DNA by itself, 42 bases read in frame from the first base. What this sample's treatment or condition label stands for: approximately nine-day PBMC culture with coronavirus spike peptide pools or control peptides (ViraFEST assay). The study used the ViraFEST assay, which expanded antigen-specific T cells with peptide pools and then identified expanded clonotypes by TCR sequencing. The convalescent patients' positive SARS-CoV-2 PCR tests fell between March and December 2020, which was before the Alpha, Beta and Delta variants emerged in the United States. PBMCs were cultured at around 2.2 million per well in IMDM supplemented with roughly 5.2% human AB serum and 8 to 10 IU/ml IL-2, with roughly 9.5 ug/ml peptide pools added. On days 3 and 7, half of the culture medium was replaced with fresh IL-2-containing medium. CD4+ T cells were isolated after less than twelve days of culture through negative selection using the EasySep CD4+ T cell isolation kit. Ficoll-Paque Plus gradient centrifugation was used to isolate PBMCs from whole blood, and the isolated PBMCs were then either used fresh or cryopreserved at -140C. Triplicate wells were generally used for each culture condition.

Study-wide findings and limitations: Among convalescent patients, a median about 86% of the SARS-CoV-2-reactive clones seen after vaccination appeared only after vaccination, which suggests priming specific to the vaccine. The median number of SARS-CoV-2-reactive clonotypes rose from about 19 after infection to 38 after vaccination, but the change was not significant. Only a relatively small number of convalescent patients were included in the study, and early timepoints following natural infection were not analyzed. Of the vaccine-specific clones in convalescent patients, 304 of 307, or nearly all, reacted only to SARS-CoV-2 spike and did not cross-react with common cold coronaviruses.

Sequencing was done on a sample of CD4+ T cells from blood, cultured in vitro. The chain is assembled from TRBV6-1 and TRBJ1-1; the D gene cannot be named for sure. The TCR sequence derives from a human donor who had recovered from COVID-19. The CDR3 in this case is CASSPRGRNTEAFF. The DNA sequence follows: TGTGCCAGCAGTCCACGAGGCAGGAACACTGAAGCTTTCTTT.